This TCR beta chain was obtained from a study of cytomegalovirus exposure and HLA in healthy donors. Trimming at V came to 7 bases and at J to 6 bases, leaving 8 bases not matched to a gene. This CDR3 region has 13 residues. Germline CDR1 reads WSHSY; CDR2 reads SAAADI. Primers: 60 Vbeta forward and 13 Jbeta reverse. Repertoires were generated with immunoSEQ multiplex PCR, while TCRdb's copy carries only in-frame clones and drops some. The table has approximately 270,000 clones, under 90% seen once. This clone was observed once. Sequencing input: PBMCs. The source is a girl aged 2-10 years in good health and CMV-seronegative. V gene TRBV10-2 combines with J gene TRBJ1-1; 7 bases map to TRBD1. CDR3 coding DNA: TGCGCCAGCACTCGGACAGGTGTAGCTGAAGCTTTCTTT. Translated, it gives CASTRTGVAEAFF.